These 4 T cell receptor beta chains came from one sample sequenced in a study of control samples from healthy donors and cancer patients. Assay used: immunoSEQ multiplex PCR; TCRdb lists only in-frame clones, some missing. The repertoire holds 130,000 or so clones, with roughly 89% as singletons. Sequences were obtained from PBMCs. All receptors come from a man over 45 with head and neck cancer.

As DNA, the CDR3 is TGTGCCAGCAGTGTAGAGGGGAGGTACACCGGGGAGCTGTTTTTT. Translated, it gives CASSVEGRYTGELFF. The genes are TRBV25-1 and TRBJ2-2, with a weak D call TRBD2 (6 bases). The V end lost 4 bases, the J end lost 3 bases, and 12 bases lay between the germline ends. The CDR3 has 15 residues. Germline loops: CDR1 MGHDK, CDR2 SYGVNS.

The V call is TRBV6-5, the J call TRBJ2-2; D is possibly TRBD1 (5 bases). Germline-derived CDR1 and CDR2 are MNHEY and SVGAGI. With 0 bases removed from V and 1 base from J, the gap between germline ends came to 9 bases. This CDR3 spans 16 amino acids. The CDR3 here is CASSYSSTGNTGELFF. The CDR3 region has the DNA TGTGCCAGCAGTTACTCGAGCACAGGGAACACCGGGGAGCTGTTTTTT.

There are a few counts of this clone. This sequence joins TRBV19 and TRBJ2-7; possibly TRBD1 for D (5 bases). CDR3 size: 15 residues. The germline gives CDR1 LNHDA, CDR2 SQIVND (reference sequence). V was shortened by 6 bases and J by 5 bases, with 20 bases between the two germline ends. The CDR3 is CASRPRTPPKHEQYF. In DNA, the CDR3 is TGTGCCAGTAGGCCACGGACACCCCCTAAGCACGAGCAGTACTTC.

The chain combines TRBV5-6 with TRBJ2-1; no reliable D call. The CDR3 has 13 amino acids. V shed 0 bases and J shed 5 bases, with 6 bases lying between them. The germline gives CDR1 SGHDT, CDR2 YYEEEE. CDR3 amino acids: CASSLARNNEQFF. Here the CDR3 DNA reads TGTGCCAGCAGCTTGGCCCGGAACAATGAGCAGTTCTTC.